The clone carrying this TCR beta chain was observed many times. The sample belongs to a study of T-cell reconstitution after alpha-beta-depleted transplantation in children. The CDR3 contains 15 residues. V was clipped by 6 bases and J by 3 bases, with 18 bases between them. The germline V gene encodes CDR1 MDHEN and CDR2 SYDVKM. TCRbeta library preparation incorporated unique molecular identifiers. In TCRdb, the PCR reads were re-called with MiXCR into one record per CDR3 protein. The sample holds about 470,000 distinct CDR3 sequences, 43% seen once. The source material was PBMCs, sampled before TCRalphabeta/CD19-depleted stem cell transplant. The chain employs TRBV28 and TRBJ2-7; tentative D call: TRBD2 (5 bases). The TCR originated in a girl aged 2-10 years with aplastic anemia, due to receive a stem cell transplant. The CDR3 loop is CASSPGGSNNYEQYF. In DNA, the CDR3 is TGTGCCAGCAGCCCTGGCGGGTCTAACAACTACGAGCAGTACTTC.